This entry features one T cell receptor beta chain sequence. Its cognate antigen is unknown. Trimming removed 1 base at V and 3 bases at J, with 3 bases between. Germline V lookup: CDR1 LGHDT, CDR2 YNNKEL (reference sequence). This CDR3 has 12 amino acids. The repertoire was sequenced with immunoSEQ multiplex PCR; TCRdb's copy has only in-frame clones and lacks some. The sample lists 150,000 to 190,000 clones, 85% to 95% seen once, with more than 1.3% in the top ten. The data stem from a study of T cell responses to AZD1222 COVID-19 vaccine. Study conclusions and caveats: Repertoires in all cases were sampled only once the peak T cell response had passed. Donors were mostly white British, more females; clonal diversity possibly underestimated. Reportedly, nearly half the spike-specific TCRs target unmutated variant regions.

The sequence derives from an adult who received the AZD1222 COVID-19 vaccine. The material sequenced was peripheral blood, taken 28 days after the second AZD1222 dose. V usage is TRBV3-1 (or the pseudogene TRBV3-2) and J usage is TRBJ1-2; no reliable D call. The DNA for the CDR3 is TGTGCCAGCAGCCAAGTTCACTATGGCTACACCTTC. It is translated as CASSQVHYGYTF.